The clone carrying this TCR beta chain is a singleton in its sample. V was trimmed by 2 bases and J by 5 bases, leaving 15 bases between them. Germline V gene lookup returns CDR1 SGHAT and CDR2 FQNNGV. This CDR3 comprises 15 residues. These data come from a study of shared clonotypes between healthy human individuals. Generated by immunoSEQ multiplex PCR, the TCRdb table keeps only in-frame clones and is missing some. Among hundreds of thousands of clones listed, less than 85% were seen once. This sequence joins TRBV11-2 and TRBJ1-2; D is unclear. This receptor was taken from a woman aged 25 to 39 in good health. Sequencing was carried out using memory CD4+ T cells sorted from blood. The subset here: CD45RA-negative fraction. CDR3 protein: CASSLSRRTSYGYTF. The CDR3 DNA sequence: TGTGCCAGCAGCTTAAGTCGACGGACCTCTTATGGCTACACCTTC.